Included here is one TCR beta chain sequence, with context. Here immunoSEQ multiplex PCR was the method, and the copy in TCRdb shows in-frame clones only, minus some. This sample has 140,000 or so clones, with around four fifths found just once. The participants were between roughly 18 and 89 years old and came from fewer than 25 US areas. Self-reported history from a screening survey and questionnaire set each donor's cohort. This entry belongs to a study of blood T cell repertoires in COVID-19. The wider study: Sites in the United States, Italy and Spain provided acute and convalescent COVID-19 samples.

CDR1 is KGHSH and CDR2 is LQKENI in the germline V gene. There are 14 residues in the CDR3. With 4 bases clipped from V and 8 bases from J, the junction kept 1 base outside the gene matches. The origin of this receptor is a middle-aged woman who had recovered from COVID-19. The chain is built from TRBV18 and TRBJ2-1; TRBD2 matches at 14 bases. Sequenced sample: PBMCs or T cells enriched from blood (not recorded which). This CDR3 is CASSQTSGRDEQFF. CDR3 bases: TGTGCCAGCTCACAGACTAGCGGGAGGGATGAGCAGTTCTTC.